A single sample gave rise to the 25 T cell receptor beta chains below, sequenced in a study of cytomegalovirus exposure and HLA in healthy donors. Primers included in the PCR were 60 Vbeta and 13 Jbeta primers. The assay was immunoSEQ multiplex PCR, and TCRdb's table has in-frame clones only and misses some. The sample's table shows approximately 100,000 clones. The source material was PBMCs. These TCRs come from a man aged 50 to 60 in good health and CMV-seropositive.

The chain carries TRBV7-3 and TRBJ1-1; D perhaps matches TRBD1 (5 bases). CDR1 SGHTA and CDR2 FQGTGA come from the germline V gene. The length of the CDR3 is 12 residues. Deletions cut 6 bases from V and 7 bases from J, with 12 bases between. CDR3 loop: CASSPGIGEAFF. DNA for the CDR3: TGTGCCAGCAGTCCAGGGATTGGTGAAGCTTTCTTT.

The rearrangement uses TRBV5-1 and TRBJ1-1; 7 bases line up with TRBD1. V trimming: 3 bases; J trimming: 1 base; junction bases outside the gene matches: 12. CDR3 length: 17 residues. Looked up from germline, CDR1 is SGHRS and CDR2 is YFSETQ. The CDR3 nucleotides read TGCGCCAGCAGCTCTAACCCAGTGGGGACAGCGAACACTGAAGCTTTCTTT. Residues: CASSSNPVGTANTEAFF.

The chain is built from TRBV30 and TRBJ2-3; no clear D gene. The CDR3 totals 12 residues. In germline, CDR1 is GTSNPN, CDR2 SVGIG (reference sequence). Trimming pared 1 base from V and 4 bases from J, leaving 6 bases between. CDR3 bases: TGTGCCTGGAGTGCAACAGCAGATACGCAGTATTTT. The encoded protein is CAWSATADTQYF.

V usage is TRBV18 and J usage is TRBJ2-7; maybe TRBD1 (5 bases). CDR1 is KGHSH, CDR2 LQKENI, per germline. The CDR3 length is 14 residues. V was cut by 3 bases and J by 3 bases, with 12 bases left in between. As DNA, the CDR3 is TGTGCCAGCTCACCGGACATCGAACTCTACGAGCAGTACTTC. Amino acid sequence: CASSPDIELYEQYF.

This sequence joins TRBV10-3 and TRBJ1-1; weak D call: TRBD1 (5 bases). The V gene lost 6 bases and the J gene lost 0 bases, with 11 bases spanning the gap. CDR1 and CDR2 from the germline V gene are ENHRY and SYGVKD. The CDR3 loop spans 14 amino acids. The CDR3 region has the DNA TGTGCCATCAGCCCGGACACCTTGAACACTGAAGCTTTCTTT. The encoded protein is CAISPDTLNTEAFF.

This chain connects TRBV7-2 to TRBJ2-1; D is perhaps TRBD2 (5 bases). The CDR3 totals 15 residues. Trimming cost V 0 bases and J 3 bases, with 9 bases left between them. The germline V gene has CDR1 SGHTA and CDR2 FQGNSA. CDR3 amino acids: CASSLAYGSYNEQFF. CDR3 nucleotides: TGTGCCAGCAGCTTAGCCTATGGGAGCTACAATGAGCAGTTCTTC.

The chain carries TRBV5-6 and TRBJ2-7, with 9 bases aligning to TRBD1. Germline trimming cut 5 bases from V and 4 bases from J; bases unmatched to any gene: 13. The CDR3 is made up of 16 amino acids. The germline CDR1 and CDR2 sequences are SGHDT and YYEEEE. The CDR3 region is CASSPGDRVETYEQYF. The CDR3 DNA is TGTGCCAGCAGTCCGGGGGACAGGGTCGAAACTTACGAGCAGTACTTC.

The rearrangement joins TRBV14 to TRBJ2-1, with TRBD2 as a possible D gene (6 bases). V shed 4 bases and J shed 3 bases, with 10 bases lying between them. The CDR3 covers 14 residues. Germline assignment: CDR1 SGHDN and CDR2 FVKESK. The CDR3 protein is CASSLIGSYNEQFF. Written as DNA, the CDR3 is TGTGCCAGCAGCCTCATCGGGAGCTACAATGAGCAGTTCTTC.

The chain has TRBV19 and TRBJ1-4; TRBD1 matches at 10 bases. From germline, CDR1 is LNHDA and CDR2 SQIVND (reference sequence). This CDR3 is 16 amino acids long. Trimming took 3 bases from V and 5 from J; bases not matched to a gene: 6. The CDR3: CASSIPWGQGNEKLFF. Written as DNA, the CDR3 is TGTGCCAGTAGTATTCCTTGGGGACAGGGGAATGAAAAACTGTTTTTT.

The CDR3: CASSVGTGGTNEQFF. The CDR3 DNA reads as TGTGCCAGCAGCGTAGGGACTGGCGGGACGAATGAGCAGTTCTTC. This chain links TRBV9 with TRBJ2-1; D is perhaps TRBD2 (6 bases). CDR1 SGDLS and CDR2 YYNGEE come from the germline V gene. Deletions cut 0 bases from V and 7 bases from J, with 14 bases between. This CDR3 has 15 residues. The full variable domain, in which reference TRBV9 and TRBJ2-1 provide the parts outside the CDR3, is DSGVTQTPKHLITATGQRVTLRCSPRSGDLSVYWYQQSLDQGLQFLIQYYNGEERAKGNILERFSAQQFPDLHSELNLSSLELGDSALYFCASSVGTGGTNEQFFGPGTRLTVL.

This chain connects TRBV9 to TRBJ2-3; 8 bases line up with TRBD1. V lost 1 base, J lost 2 bases, and 3 bases stayed unmatched. The CDR3 has 15 amino acids. CDR1 and CDR2 (germline): SGDLS, YYNGEE. The CDR3 protein is CASSVLGQATDTQYF. The DNA for the CDR3 is TGTGCCAGCAGCGTACTGGGACAGGCCACAGATACGCAGTATTTT. Complete variable domain (other parts from reference TRBV9 and TRBJ2-3): DSGVTQTPKHLITATGQRVTLRCSPRSGDLSVYWYQQSLDQGLQFLIQYYNGEERAKGNILERFSAQQFPDLHSELNLSSLELGDSALYFCASSVLGQATDTQYFGPGTRLTVL.

This CDR3 is CASSFRGPFSGANVLTF. CDR3 sequence (DNA): TGTGCCAGCTCCTTCAGGGGCCCGTTCTCTGGGGCCAACGTCCTGACTTTC. This chain connects TRBV19 to TRBJ2-6; D possibly corresponds to TRBD1 (6 bases). Germline assignment: CDR1 LNHDA and CDR2 SQIVND (reference sequence). V was shortened by 9 bases and J by 0 bases, with 18 bases between the two germline ends. The CDR3 is 17 amino acids.

This chain links TRBV4-2 with TRBJ2-1; 8 bases are shared with TRBD1. This CDR3 region has 16 residues. CDR1 is LGHNA, CDR2 YNFKEQ, per germline. The V segment lost 4 bases and the J segment 1 base; nucleotides outside the gene matches: 6. CDR3 nucleotide sequence: TGTGCCAGCAGCCCAGGACAGGGTCCGTCCTACAATGAGCAGTTCTTC. It yields the protein CASSPGQGPSYNEQFF.

The chain employs TRBV4-3 and TRBJ1-5; 7 bases agree with TRBD1. The germline gives CDR1 LGHNA, CDR2 YSLEER. V was clipped by 2 bases and J by 6 bases; unmatched bases: 4. The CDR3 contains 14 residues. The CDR3 DNA is TGCGCCAGCAGCCAACGCACAGGGGTTCAGCCCCAGCATTTT. Amino acids: CASSQRTGVQPQHF.

The chain couples TRBV10-3 to TRBJ1-1, with a possible D match to TRBD1 (5 bases). The CDR3 sequence is 12 residues long. Looked up from germline, CDR1 is ENHRY and CDR2 is SYGVKD. Trimming took 8 bases from V and 5 from J, leaving 12 bases between them. CDR3 sequence reads: CAIGGGGTEAFF. Here the CDR3 DNA reads TGTGCCATCGGGGGGGGAGGGACTGAAGCTTTCTTT.

The chain is built from TRBV5-6 and TRBJ1-1; D is uncertain. The CDR3 length is 13 residues. Looked up from germline, CDR1 is SGHDT and CDR2 is YYEEEE. Trimming stripped 2 bases from V and 1 base from J, with 6 bases between. The CDR3: CASSFGGNTEAFF. CDR3 coding DNA: TGTGCCAGCAGCTTCGGCGGGAACACTGAAGCTTTCTTT.

The J gene is TRBJ1-5, the V gene TRBV19; 7 bases are shared with TRBD1. The V and J ends lost 9 bases and 3 bases, in that order; junction bases with no gene match: 5. CDR1 and CDR2 from the germline V gene are LNHDA and SQIVND (reference sequence). The CDR3 has 13 residues. The CDR3: CASGTALNQPQHF. Written as DNA, the CDR3 is TGTGCCAGCGGGACAGCCCTCAATCAGCCCCAGCATTTT.

This chain connects TRBV29-1 to TRBJ2-1, with D tentatively TRBD2 (6 bases). CDR1 and CDR2 from the germline V gene are SQVTM and ANQGSEA. The CDR3 is made up of 13 amino acids. V was trimmed by 3 bases and J by 5 bases, leaving 11 bases between them. CDR3 sequence: CSVEGDSNNEQFF. The CDR3 DNA reads as TGCAGCGTTGAGGGGGACTCTAACAATGAGCAGTTCTTC.

The V and J genes are TRBV18 and TRBJ2-1; 9 bases match TRBD2. The ends lost 1 base at V and 7 bases at J; junction bases unmatched: 5. CDR1 and CDR2 from the germline V gene are KGHSH and LQKENI. The CDR3 consists of 15 residues. CDR3 in DNA: TGTGCCAGCTCACCACTTTGGCGGGGGGGGAATGAGCAGTTCTTC. Encoded protein: CASSPLWRGGNEQFF.

This chain connects TRBV6-6 to TRBJ2-7, with 7 bases lining up with TRBD1. This CDR3 spans 15 amino acids. Unmatched junction bases numbered 11, after V lost 7 bases and J lost 2 bases. The germline CDR1 and CDR2 sequences are MNHNY and SVGAGI (reference sequence). The CDR3 DNA reads as TGTGCCAGCACCCCGATCGGGACAGACGCCTACGAGCAGTACTTC. Its protein is CASTPIGTDAYEQYF.

V gene TRBV7-2 combines with J gene TRBJ1-2; TRBD1 might be the D (5 bases). Per the germline V gene, CDR1 is SGHTA and CDR2 is FQGNSA. The CDR3 consists of 13 residues. V shed 5 bases and J shed 4 bases, with 11 bases lying between them. The CDR3 DNA reads as TGTGCCAGCAGCGCCACAGGTAGCTATGGCTACACCTTC. Amino acid sequence: CASSATGSYGYTF.

This rearrangement joins TRBV5-1 to TRBJ2-3; 11 bases line up with TRBD2. With V trimmed by 7 bases and J by 4 bases, 8 bases remained unmatched. Per germline, CDR1 SGHRS and CDR2 YFSETQ. This CDR3 comprises 15 residues. CDR3 sequence: CASGVAGGPADTQYF. In DNA, the CDR3 is TGCGCCAGCGGTGTAGCGGGAGGGCCCGCAGATACGCAGTATTTT.

The chain employs TRBV7-9 and TRBJ2-7, with 8 nucleotides matching TRBD2. The V and J ends lost 5 bases and 5 bases, in that order; junction bases with no gene match: 8. Per the germline V gene, CDR1 is SEHNR and CDR2 is FQNEAQ (reference sequence). This CDR3 has 14 residues. The CDR3 DNA is TGTGCCAGCAGCCTACGGACTAGCATCGACGAGCAGTACTTC. Protein: CASSLRTSIDEQYF.

The chain employs TRBV11-2 and TRBJ1-1; 8 bases are a match to TRBD1. There are 15 residues in the CDR3. Germline lookup yields CDR1 SGHAT and CDR2 FQNNGV. V gave up 4 bases and J gave up 0 bases; unmatched junction bases: 4. The chain's CDR3 is CASSSRTGMNTEAFF. CDR3 DNA sequence: TGTGCCAGCAGCTCCCGGACAGGGATGAACACTGAAGCTTTCTTT. Together with reference TRBV11-2 and TRBJ1-1, the CDR3 gives the full variable domain: EAGVAQSPRYKIIEKRQSVAFWCNPISGHATLYWYQQILGQGPKLLIQFQNNGVVDDSQLPKDRFSAERLKGVDSTLKIQPAKLEDSAVYLCASSSRTGMNTEAFFGQGTRLTVV.

The gene calls are TRBV6-6 and TRBJ1-5; 7 bases fit TRBD1. This CDR3 comprises 14 residues. With 7 bases clipped from V and 5 bases from J, the junction kept 8 bases outside the gene matches. Germline-derived CDR1 and CDR2 are MNHNY and SVGAGI (reference sequence). For the CDR3, the DNA is TGTGCCAGCACCGGGGACAGTTTTTATCAGCCCCAGCATTTT. As protein: CASTGDSFYQPQHF.